These 20 T cell receptor beta chains share one sample of origin, sequenced in a study of T-cell reconstitution after alpha-beta-depleted transplantation in children. Preparation of the TCRbeta library used unique molecular identifiers. TCRdb re-derived calls from the PCR reads in MiXCR, one entry per CDR3 protein. The table has fewer than 550,000 distinct CDR3 sequences, roughly 17% seen once; the top ten hold just under 30%. The sample consisted of PBMCs, mostly from graft donor cells, taken 360 days after TCRalphabeta/CD19-depleted stem cell transplant. The receptor source for this set is a boy less than two years old who had a stem cell transplant for Wiskott-Aldrich syndrome, so the T cells may come from the graft donor.

V is TRBV18 and J is TRBJ2-6; D not certain. Germline-derived CDR1 and CDR2 are KGHSH and LQKENI. This CDR3 is 15 amino acids long. With 2 bases removed from V and 3 bases from J, the gap between germline ends came to 8 bases. The CDR3, as DNA: TGTGCCAGCTCACCAGGCGGTGGTGGGGCCAACGTCCTGACTTTC. Translated, it gives CASSPGGGGANVLTF.

The V gene is TRBV24-1, the J gene TRBJ2-3; 8 nucleotides align to TRBD1. Germline CDR1 reads KGHDR; CDR2 reads SFDVKD. This CDR3 contains 12 residues. V lost 7 bases to trimming and J lost 5 bases; unmatched junction nucleotides: 1. In DNA form, the CDR3 reads TGTGCCACCAGGGACAGGGTAGATACGCAGTATTTT. This sequence encodes CATRDRVDTQYF.

This sequence joins TRBV7-2 and TRBJ2-1, with D unresolved. The CDR3 consists of 16 residues. V lost 5 bases and J 0 bases, leaving 14 bases between the germline ends. Germline values: CDR1 SGHTA, CDR2 FQGNSA. The CDR3 nucleotides are TGTGCCAGCAGCCCTCACCAGGCTATCTCCTACAATGAGCAGTTCTTC. It yields the protein CASSPHQAISYNEQFF.

The rearrangement uses TRBV5-1 and TRBJ2-1; D unresolved. Germline V gives CDR1 SGHRS, CDR2 YFSETQ. CDR3 length equals 15 residues. V was trimmed by 0 bases and J by 2 bases, leaving 9 bases between them. CDR3 amino acids: CASSLDGSPYNEQFF. CDR3 DNA sequence: TGCGCCAGCAGCTTGGACGGTAGCCCCTACAATGAGCAGTTCTTC. Filled out from reference TRBV5-1 and TRBJ2-1, the complete variable domain reads KAGVTQTPRYLIKTRGQQVTLSCSPISGHRSVSWYQQTPGQGLQFLFEYFSETQRNKGNFPGRFSGRQFSNSRSEMNVSTLELGDSALYLCASSLDGSPYNEQFFGPGTRLTVL.

This clonotype has at least ten counts. The genes are TRBV10-3 and TRBJ2-2; the match to TRBD1 covers 8 bases. This CDR3 is 13 amino acids long. CDR1 ENHRY and CDR2 SYGVKD come from the germline V gene. Losses at the gene ends were 6 bases for V and 5 bases for J; bases not matched to a gene: 2. The DNA of the CDR3 is TGTGCCATCAGGGACAGGGCAACCGGGGAGCTGTTTTTT. As protein: CAIRDRATGELFF.

This clonotype occurred a few times. The CDR3 reads CATSRRPGGAGTEAFF. The CDR3 DNA follows: TGTGCCACCAGCAGACGACCCGGAGGGGCGGGCACTGAAGCTTTCTTT. The chain couples TRBV15 to TRBJ1-1, with D perhaps TRBD1 (5 bases). CDR3 length equals 16 residues. Germline CDR1 is LNHNV and CDR2 is YYDKDF (reference sequence). Trimming shortened V by 2 bases and J by 4 bases, and 17 bases separated the two germline ends. The variable domain in full, completed from reference TRBV15 and TRBJ1-1, reads DAMVIQNPRYQVTQFGKPVTLSCSQTLNHNVMYWYQQKSSQAPKLLFHYYDKDFNNEADTPDNFQSRRPNTSFCFLDIRSPGLGDTAMYLCATSRRPGGAGTEAFFGQGTRLTVV.

The J gene is TRBJ1-1, the V gene TRBV20-1; D call uncertain. The CDR3 is made up of 12 amino acids. V lost 4 bases and J lost 0, with 6 bases in between. Germline CDR1 DFQATT, CDR2 SNEGSKA (reference sequence). The CDR3 sequence is CSATEMNTEAFF. The CDR3, as DNA: TGCAGTGCTACAGAAATGAACACTGAAGCTTTCTTT.

The V and J genes are TRBV29-1 and TRBJ2-1; TRBD2 matches at 8 bases. In germline, CDR1 is SQVTM, CDR2 ANQGSEA. Germline trimming cut 3 bases from V and 7 bases from J; bases unmatched to any gene: 11. This CDR3 is built from 15 residues. CDR3 residues: CSVEVRLAGPNEQFF. The CDR3 DNA reads TGCAGCGTTGAGGTTCGGTTAGCGGGGCCGAATGAGCAGTTCTTC.

This clonotype occurred many times. The V and J genes are TRBV7-2 and TRBJ2-7; TRBD1 might be the D (5 bases). Trimming removed 2 bases from V and 3 bases from J, with 14 bases in between. This CDR3 has 15 residues. Germline V gives CDR1 SGHTA, CDR2 FQGNSA. The CDR3 reads CASSLIRAGYYEQYF. CDR3 bases: TGTGCCAGCAGCTTAATTCGCGCAGGGTACTACGAGCAGTACTTC.

This clonotype showed up just a few times. This chain connects TRBV24-1 to TRBJ2-5; D remains ambiguous. Germline V gene data show CDR1 as KGHDR and CDR2 as SFDVKD. The CDR3 consists of 15 residues. The V end lost 12 bases, the J end lost 5 bases, and 24 bases lay between the germline ends. The CDR3 spells CASPIIFSIRETQYF. Written as DNA, the CDR3 is TGTGCCTCCCCAATTATATTTTCTATCCGGGAGACCCAGTACTTC.

The J gene is TRBJ2-1, the V gene TRBV7-2, with D possibly matching TRBD2 (5 bases). CDR1 is SGHTA, CDR2 FQGNSA, per germline. CDR3 length: 16 amino acids. Trimming took 5 bases from V and 2 from J, leaving 16 bases between them. CDR3 DNA sequence: TGTGCCAGCAGCGAATCGAGGGTGGCTACCTACAATGAGCAGTTCTTC. It specifies CASSESRVATYNEQFF.

V and J are TRBV7-8 and TRBJ2-3; D call uncertain. CDR3 length equals 13 residues. Germline loops: CDR1 SGHVS, CDR2 FQNEAQ. Trimming left V 2 bases short and J 5 bases short, with 8 bases between. The CDR3 region has the DNA TGTGCCAGCAGCTTATTTTATGTAGATACGCAGTATTTT. Amino acid sequence: CASSLFYVDTQYF.

The chain joins TRBV5-4 to TRBJ2-1, with D possibly matching TRBD1 (5 bases). The V end was cut by 1 base, the J end by 5 bases, with 7 bases between. In germline, CDR1 is SGHNT, CDR2 YYREEE (reference sequence). The length of the CDR3 is 13 residues. CDR3 in amino acids: CASSLLTDNEQFF. CDR3 in DNA: TGTGCCAGCAGCTTGTTGACAGACAATGAGCAGTTCTTC.

The chain has TRBV20-1 and TRBJ2-3; 9 bases are a match to TRBD2. Germline V CDR1 and CDR2: DFQATT, SNEGSKA (reference sequence). The CDR3 consists of 15 residues. V lost 5 bases and J lost 2; bases outside the gene matches: 8. CDR3 DNA: TGCAGTGCTTGGGGACTAGCCGCGAACACAGATACGCAGTATTTT. Translated: CSAWGLAANTDTQYF.

This clonotype was counted at least ten times. The rearrangement links TRBV10-3 to TRBJ2-1; 14 nucleotides align to TRBD2. Germline CDR1 is ENHRY and CDR2 is SYGVKD. The J segment lost 9 bases and the V segment lost 7 bases, leaving 11 bases of the junction unmatched. There are 16 residues in the CDR3. CDR3 amino acids: CAIIGTSGSSAGEQFF. For the CDR3, the DNA is TGTGCCATCATCGGGACTAGCGGGAGCTCCGCGGGTGAGCAGTTCTTC.

The chain links TRBV9 to TRBJ2-5; D is possibly TRBD2 (5 bases). CDR1 and CDR2 from the germline V gene are SGDLS and YYNGEE. V dropped 2 bases and J dropped 3 bases, with 8 bases sitting between them. This CDR3 has 13 amino acids. Written as DNA, the CDR3 is TGTGCCAGCAGCGTTACCGGGGAAGAGACCCAGTACTTC. This codes for CASSVTGEETQYF.

The chain employs TRBV5-1 and TRBJ2-1; D is unresolved. V lost 7 bases to trimming and J lost 7 bases, with 9 bases between them. This CDR3 comprises 11 residues. Germline CDR1 SGHRS, CDR2 YFSETQ. CDR3 sequence (DNA): TGCGCCAGCCACACCGGGAATGAGCAGTTCTTC. Translating gives CASHTGNEQFF. Full variable domain (outside the CDR3, taken from reference TRBV5-1 and TRBJ2-1): KAGVTQTPRYLIKTRGQQVTLSCSPISGHRSVSWYQQTPGQGLQFLFEYFSETQRNKGNFPGRFSGRQFSNSRSEMNVSTLELGDSALYLCASHTGNEQFFGPGTRLTVL.

The table lists this clonotype with a few counts. This rearrangement joins TRBV10-3 to TRBJ2-2, with 9 bases identical to TRBD2. This CDR3 has 16 amino acids. The germline CDR1 and CDR2 sequences are ENHRY and SYGVKD. The trim removed 5 bases at V and 2 bases at J, leaving 6 bases unmatched. CDR3 sequence: CAISYSGSNNTGELFF. CDR3 nucleotides: TGTGCCATCAGTTATAGCGGGAGTAATAACACCGGGGAGCTGTTTTTT.

The rearrangement links TRBV20-1 to TRBJ1-1; D unclear. Trimming pared 3 bases from V and 0 bases from J, leaving 14 bases between. The CDR3 is 15 amino acids. Per the germline V gene, CDR1 is DFQATT and CDR2 is SNEGSKA (reference sequence). CDR3 bases: TGCAGTGCTAGGGGCCGAGGGCCCCTGAACACTGAAGCTTTCTTT. Translated: CSARGRGPLNTEAFF.

V usage is TRBV5-1 and J usage is TRBJ2-2; D remains unclear. Germline-derived CDR1 and CDR2 are SGHRS and YFSETQ. The CDR3 consists of 15 residues. Trimming left V 1 base short and J 6 bases short, with 13 bases between. CDR3 sequence (DNA): TGCGCCAGCAGCTTGACCTCGACTGGGGCCGGGGAGCTGTTTTTT. Translation gives CASSLTSTGAGELFF.